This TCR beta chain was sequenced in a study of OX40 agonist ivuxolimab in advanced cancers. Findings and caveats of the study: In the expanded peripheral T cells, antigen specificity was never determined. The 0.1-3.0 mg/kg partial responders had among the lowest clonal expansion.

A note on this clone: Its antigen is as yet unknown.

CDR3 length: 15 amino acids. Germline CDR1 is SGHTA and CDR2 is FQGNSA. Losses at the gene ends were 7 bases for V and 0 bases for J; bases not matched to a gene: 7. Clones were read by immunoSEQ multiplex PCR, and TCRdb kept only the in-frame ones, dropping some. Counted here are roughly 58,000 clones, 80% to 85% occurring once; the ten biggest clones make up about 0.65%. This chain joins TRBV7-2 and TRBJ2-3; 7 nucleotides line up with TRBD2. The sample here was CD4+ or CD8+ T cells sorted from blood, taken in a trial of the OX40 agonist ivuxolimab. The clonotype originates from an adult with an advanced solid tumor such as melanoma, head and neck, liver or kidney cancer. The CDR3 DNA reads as TGTGCCAGCACCAACCGGGGAGGGAGCACAGATACGCAGTATTTT. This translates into CASTNRGGSTDTQYF.